The 6 T cell receptor beta chains given below trace back to one sample, sequenced in a study of T cell responses to AZD1222 COVID-19 vaccine. The protocol was immunoSEQ multiplex PCR, while the TCRdb copy is restricted to in-frame clones and leaves out a portion. The sample has some 280,000 clones, almost 95% seen once. Sequenced here: peripheral blood, sampled 28 days after the second AZD1222 dose. The receptors derive from an adult who received the AZD1222 COVID-19 vaccine.

The chain recombines TRBV5-5 with TRBJ1-2, with D unclear. Trimming left V 3 bases short and J 3 bases short, with 15 bases between. The germline V gene encodes CDR1 SGHKS and CDR2 YYEKEE (reference sequence). This CDR3 is 15 amino acids long. The DNA for the CDR3 is TGTGCCAGCAGCTACCGTCTGACGGAGTACTATGGCTACACCTTC. It codes for CASSYRLTEYYGYTF.

The chain has TRBV7-9 and TRBJ1-1; 7 bases agree with TRBD1. CDR3 length equals 13 residues. Trimming cost V 1 base and J 5 bases; bases outside gene matches: 1. The V gene's germline CDR1 is SEHNR and CDR2 FQNEAQ (reference sequence). Written as DNA, the CDR3 is TGTGCCAGCAGCTTAGACAGGGGAACTGAAGCTTTCTTT. This codes for CASSLDRGTEAFF.

V usage is TRBV30 and J usage is TRBJ2-1; 7 bases match TRBD1. Germline assignment: CDR1 GTSNPN and CDR2 SVGIG (reference sequence). With 3 bases clipped from V and 9 bases from J, the junction kept 5 bases outside the gene matches. This CDR3 is built from 12 residues. CDR3 sequence (DNA): TGTGCCTGGAGCCGACAGGGCCTTGAGCAGTTCTTC. Encoded protein: CAWSRQGLEQFF.

This clone has only one observation. V usage is TRBV6-1 and J usage is TRBJ2-1; D is unclear. Germline V lookup: CDR1 MNHNS, CDR2 SASEGT. The V end was cut by 0 bases, the J end by 4 bases, with 4 bases between. The CDR3 runs 13 residues. The CDR3 reads CASSEATYNEQFF. In DNA form, the CDR3 reads TGTGCCAGCAGTGAAGCGACGTACAATGAGCAGTTCTTC.

This clone has more than one count but fewer than ten. This chain connects TRBV10-3 to TRBJ1-2; D perhaps matches TRBD1 (6 bases). V dropped 0 bases and J dropped 6 bases, with 11 bases sitting between them. CDR1 and CDR2 (germline): ENHRY, SYGVKD. This CDR3 has 14 residues. The CDR3 spells CAISESGGDNGYTF. The CDR3 DNA reads TGTGCCATCAGTGAGTCGGGAGGGGACAATGGCTACACCTTC.

The chain has TRBV15 and TRBJ1-5; D is perhaps TRBD1 (6 bases). This CDR3 has 16 amino acids. The germline CDR1 and CDR2 sequences are LNHNV and YYDKDF (reference sequence). Trimming took 1 base from V and 5 from J, leaving 15 bases between them. In DNA, the CDR3 is TGTGCCACCAGCAGAGTTAGGGGGAAAGGAGATCAGCCCCAGCATTTT. Amino acids: CATSRVRGKGDQPQHF.